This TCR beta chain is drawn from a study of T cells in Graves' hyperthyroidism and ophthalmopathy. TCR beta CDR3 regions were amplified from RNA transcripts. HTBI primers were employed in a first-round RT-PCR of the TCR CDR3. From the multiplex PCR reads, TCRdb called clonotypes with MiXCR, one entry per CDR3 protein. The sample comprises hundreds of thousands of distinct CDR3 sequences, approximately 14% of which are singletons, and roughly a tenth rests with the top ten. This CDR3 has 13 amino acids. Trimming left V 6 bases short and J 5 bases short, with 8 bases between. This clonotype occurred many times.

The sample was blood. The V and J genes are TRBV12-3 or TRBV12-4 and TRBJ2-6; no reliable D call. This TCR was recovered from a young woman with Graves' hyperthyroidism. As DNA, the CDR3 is TGTGCCAGCAGACGTCAGCGGGCCAACGTCCTGACTTTC. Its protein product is CASRRQRANVLTF.